The 22 T cell receptor beta chains below come from one sample, sequenced in a study of blood T cell repertoires in COVID-19. Libraries were prepared by immunoSEQ multiplex PCR; TCRdb keeps only in-frame clonotypes and omits some of them. The repertoire includes 50,000 to 80,000 clones, about 86% of them detected once, and more than 6.5% sits in the top ten. Sequencing was done on a sample of peripheral blood. The receptor source for this set is a man aged 50 to 60 with active COVID-19.

V is TRBV19 and J is TRBJ2-2; 7 bases are shared with TRBD1. The CDR3 is 13 amino acids. The junction had 2 bases not matched to a gene; V was cut back by 4 bases and J by 6 bases. Germline values: CDR1 LNHDA, CDR2 SQIVND (reference sequence). The CDR3 sequence is CASSTDRAGELFF. CDR3 in DNA: TGTGCCAGTAGTACAGACAGGGCCGGGGAGCTGTTTTTT.

The chain uses TRBV30 and TRBJ2-1; TRBD2 matches at 8 bases. The junction had 3 bases not matched to a gene; V was cut back by 0 bases and J by 2 bases. CDR1 is GTSNPN and CDR2 is SVGIG in the germline V gene (reference sequence). There are 15 residues in the CDR3. The CDR3 spells CAWSVQAGAYNEQFF. The CDR3 DNA is TGTGCCTGGAGTGTACAAGCGGGAGCCTACAATGAGCAGTTCTTC.

The chain carries TRBV10-3 and TRBJ2-2, with 7 bases aligning to TRBD1. CDR1 is ENHRY and CDR2 is SYGVKD in the germline V gene. CDR3 length equals 14 residues. The V gene end was trimmed by 4 bases and the J gene end by 2 bases; junction bases not matched to a gene: 1. The CDR3 DNA sequence: TGTGCCATCAGTGGGGACAGCAACACCGGGGAGCTGTTTTTT. Translation: CAISGDSNTGELFF.

This clone showed up just once. The chain recombines TRBV3-1 (or the pseudogene TRBV3-2) with TRBJ1-1, with D tentatively TRBD1 (6 bases). V was cut by 1 base and J by 5 bases, with 14 bases left in between. Germline V gene data show CDR1 as LGHDT and CDR2 as YNNKEL (reference sequence). This CDR3 spans 15 amino acids. The CDR3: CASSQGHWGPTEAFF. The CDR3 DNA sequence: TGTGCCAGCAGCCAAGGGCATTGGGGGCCTACTGAAGCTTTCTTT.

The CDR3 coding sequence is TGCGCCAGCAGCTTGGTATGGACTAGCGACAAAAACATTCAGTACTTC. It specifies CASSLVWTSDKNIQYF. The chain employs TRBV5-1 and TRBJ2-4; 9 positions match TRBD2. With 0 bases clipped from V and 3 bases from J, the junction kept 4 bases outside the gene matches. This CDR3 is built from 16 residues. Germline assignment: CDR1 SGHRS and CDR2 YFSETQ.

The rearrangement joins TRBV11-2 to TRBJ2-1; the D gene is possibly TRBD1 (6 bases). Germline V CDR1 and CDR2: SGHAT, FQNNGV. The CDR3 sequence is 15 residues long. Trimming stripped 1 base from V and 2 bases from J, with 9 bases between. CDR3 in amino acids: CASSLAQGPYNEQFF. In DNA, the CDR3 is TGTGCCAGCAGCTTAGCACAGGGCCCCTACAATGAGCAGTTCTTC.

J is TRBJ1-2 and V is TRBV20-1; the D is unclear. Germline-derived CDR1 and CDR2 are DFQATT and SNEGSKA (reference sequence). The ends were cut back, 3 bases at V and 3 bases at J, with 8 bases in the middle. This CDR3 comprises 12 residues. DNA of the CDR3: TGCAGTGCTAGTGCCGAGTACTATGGCTACACCTTC. This encodes CSASAEYYGYTF.

The rearrangement links TRBV18 to TRBJ2-1, with 9 bases matching TRBD1. The CDR3 spans 15 residues. The germline V gene encodes CDR1 KGHSH and CDR2 LQKENI. J lost 2 bases, V lost 4 bases, and 3 bases had no gene match. This CDR3 reads CASSHRDRAYNEQFF. CDR3 DNA: TGTGCCAGCTCACACCGGGACAGGGCCTACAATGAGCAGTTCTTC.

The genes are TRBV7-9 and TRBJ1-5; 8 bases are a match to TRBD1. V shed 5 bases, J shed 2 bases, and the junction held 8 bases outside the gene matches. Germline V CDR1 and CDR2: SEHNR, FQNEAQ (reference sequence). This CDR3 contains 16 residues. The CDR3 coding sequence is TGTGCCAGCAGCGAGACAGGGGCTGGGGGCAATCAGCCCCAGCATTTT. The encoded protein is CASSETGAGGNQPQHF. The full variable domain, completed using reference TRBV7-9 and TRBJ1-5, is DTGVSQNPRHKITKRGQNVTFRCDPISEHNRLYWYRQTLGQGPEFLTYFQNEAQLEKSRLLSDRFSAERPKGSFSTLEIQRTEQGDSAMYLCASSETGAGGNQPQHFGDGTRLSIL.

The V gene is TRBV6-6, the J gene TRBJ1-4; D is perhaps TRBD1 (5 bases). This CDR3 region has 14 residues. CDR1 and CDR2 from the germline V gene are MNHNY and SVGAGI (reference sequence). V dropped 7 bases and J dropped 8 bases, with 17 bases sitting between them. CDR3 residues: CASTRGMGGEKLFF. The CDR3 nucleotides read TGTGCCAGCACCCGAGGGATGGGGGGAGAAAAACTGTTTTTT.

The chain joins TRBV12-3 or TRBV12-4 to TRBJ1-3; D uncertain. The V and J ends lost 7 bases and 2 bases respectively, with 6 bases between them. This CDR3 contains 12 residues. The DNA of the CDR3 is TGTGCCAGCAAAGGAGCTGGAAACACCATATATTTT. Amino acids: CASKGAGNTIYF.

The chain uses TRBV10-3 and TRBJ1-1, with D tentatively TRBD1 (6 bases). This CDR3 has 18 residues. Germline V gene sequence: CDR1 ENHRY, CDR2 SYGVKD. Trimming took off 10 bases at V and 1 base at J, with 28 bases between the two ends. CDR3 sequence: CATYSPDTFRGPNTEAFF. As DNA, the CDR3 is TGTGCCACCTACAGTCCGGACACATTCAGGGGTCCGAACACTGAAGCTTTCTTT.

About this clone: The sample has other DNA sequences that encode this CDR3 too. V usage is TRBV2 and J usage is TRBJ2-2, with D perhaps matching TRBD1 (5 bases). Trimming cost V 3 bases and J 3 bases, with 8 bases left between them. This CDR3 comprises 14 residues. Germline V gene lookup returns CDR1 SNHLY and CDR2 FYNNEI. The CDR3 here is CASSDREYTGELFF. Here the CDR3 DNA reads TGTGCCAGCAGTGACAGGGAATACACCGGGGAGCTGTTTTTT.

The rearrangement links TRBV11-2 to TRBJ2-5; 12 bases map to TRBD2. V trimming: 5 bases; J trimming: 4 bases; junction bases outside the gene matches: 8. The CDR3 loop spans 16 amino acids. CDR1 is SGHAT, CDR2 FQNNGV, per germline. This CDR3 is CASSILAGGPGETQYF. The CDR3 bases are TGTGCCAGCAGCATCCTAGCGGGAGGGCCTGGAGAGACCCAGTACTTC. The whole variable domain, remainder taken from reference TRBV11-2 and TRBJ2-5, is EAGVAQSPRYKIIEKRQSVAFWCNPISGHATLYWYQQILGQGPKLLIQFQNNGVVDDSQLPKDRFSAERLKGVDSTLKIQPAKLEDSAVYLCASSILAGGPGETQYFGPGTRLLVL.

The rearrangement uses TRBV5-1 and TRBJ1-2; D is uncertain. Germline-derived CDR1 and CDR2 are SGHRS and YFSETQ. The CDR3 is made up of 15 amino acids. Trimming cost V 0 bases and J 5 bases, with 14 bases left between them. Written as DNA, the CDR3 is TGCGCCAGCAGCTTGGTACCGACCCGGGAGTATGGCTACACCTTC. Translated, it gives CASSLVPTREYGYTF.

This clone occurred once. The J gene is TRBJ2-1, the V gene TRBV29-1, with 8 bases fitting TRBD1. Germline CDR1 and CDR2: SQVTM and ANQGSEA. V shed 5 bases, J shed 6 bases, and the junction held 6 bases outside the gene matches. The CDR3 covers 13 residues. The CDR3 loop reads CSVTGTGLNEQFF. CDR3 sequence (DNA): TGCAGCGTTACCGGGACAGGCCTCAATGAGCAGTTCTTC.

This clone occurred once. The CDR3 loop is CSARHPGANVLTF. The CDR3 DNA is TGCAGCGCAAGACATCCTGGGGCCAACGTCCTGACTTTC. V is TRBV29-1 and J is TRBJ2-6; D uncertain. CDR1 is SQVTM and CDR2 is ANQGSEA in the germline V gene. This CDR3 comprises 13 residues. Between the trimmed V and J ends, which lost 7 bases and 2 bases, there was a span of 9 bases. Combining the CDR3 with reference TRBV29-1 and TRBJ2-6 gives the whole variable domain SAVISQKPSRDICQRGTSLTIQCQVDSQVTMMFWYRQQPGQSLTLIATANQGSEATYESGFVIDKFPISRPNLTFSTLTVSNMSPEDSSIYLCSARHPGANVLTFGAGSRLTVL.

This chain uses TRBV6-6 with TRBJ2-3, with D perhaps TRBD1 (6 bases). Germline CDR1 MNHNY, CDR2 SVGAGI (reference sequence). V was trimmed by 5 bases and J by 1 base, leaving 16 bases between them. This CDR3 spans 16 amino acids. The CDR3 DNA sequence: TGTGCCAGCAGTGCCCCGGACAGAAGACGCACAGATACGCAGTATTTT. Its translation: CASSAPDRRRTDTQYF.

V usage is TRBV7-3 and J usage is TRBJ2-3; D is undetermined. This CDR3 is 15 amino acids long. Per the germline V gene, CDR1 is SGHTA and CDR2 is FQGTGA. V lost 5 bases to trimming and J lost 0 bases, with 12 bases between them. For the CDR3, the DNA is TGTGCCAGCAGCCCGCTAAGATCTAGCACAGATACGCAGTATTTT. It encodes CASSPLRSSTDTQYF.

The chain couples TRBV5-5 to TRBJ1-1; D is uncertain. This CDR3 is built from 14 residues. Germline V gene lookup returns CDR1 SGHKS and CDR2 YYEKEE (reference sequence). The V end lost 0 bases, the J end lost 10 bases, and 16 bases lay between the germline ends. The CDR3 protein is CASSLEVTTGGAFF. For the CDR3, the DNA is TGTGCCAGCAGCTTGGAAGTGACAACTGGAGGAGCTTTCTTT.

The J gene is TRBJ2-7, the V gene TRBV9; 9 bases agree with TRBD1. The J segment lost 5 bases and the V segment lost 4 bases, leaving 13 bases of the junction unmatched. Germline V gene sequence: CDR1 SGDLS, CDR2 YYNGEE. The CDR3 totals 16 residues. CDR3 bases: TGTGCCAGCAGCCCCACCTCCGGACAGGGGAGGGACGAGCAGTACTTC. Translated, it gives CASSPTSGQGRDEQYF.

The chain combines TRBV5-1 with TRBJ2-3, with D maybe TRBD2 (5 bases). The CDR3 length is 15 residues. The V end lost 0 bases, the J end lost 2 bases, and 10 bases lay between the germline ends. Germline V gene lookup returns CDR1 SGHRS and CDR2 YFSETQ. In DNA form, the CDR3 reads TGCGCCAGCAGCTTGGCCAGCGGAGTCACAGATACGCAGTATTTT. Amino acid sequence: CASSLASGVTDTQYF.